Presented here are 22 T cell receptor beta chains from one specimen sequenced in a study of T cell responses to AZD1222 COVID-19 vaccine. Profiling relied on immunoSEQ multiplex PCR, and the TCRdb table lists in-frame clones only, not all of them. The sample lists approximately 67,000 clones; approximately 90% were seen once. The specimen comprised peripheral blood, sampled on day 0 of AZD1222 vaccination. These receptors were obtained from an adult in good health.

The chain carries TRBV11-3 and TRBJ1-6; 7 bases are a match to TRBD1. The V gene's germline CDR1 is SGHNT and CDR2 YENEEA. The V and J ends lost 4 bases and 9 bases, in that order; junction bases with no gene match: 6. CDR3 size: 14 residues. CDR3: CASSSGTAGSPLHF. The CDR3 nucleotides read TGTGCCAGCAGCTCCGGGACAGCAGGTTCACCCCTCCACTTT.

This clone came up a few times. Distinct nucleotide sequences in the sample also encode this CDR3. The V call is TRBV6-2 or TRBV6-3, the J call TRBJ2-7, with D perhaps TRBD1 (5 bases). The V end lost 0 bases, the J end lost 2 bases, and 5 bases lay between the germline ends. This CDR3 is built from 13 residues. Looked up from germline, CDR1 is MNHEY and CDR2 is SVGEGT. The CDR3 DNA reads TGTGCCAGCAGTTACTCGGACACCTACGAGCAGTACTTC. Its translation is CASSYSDTYEQYF.

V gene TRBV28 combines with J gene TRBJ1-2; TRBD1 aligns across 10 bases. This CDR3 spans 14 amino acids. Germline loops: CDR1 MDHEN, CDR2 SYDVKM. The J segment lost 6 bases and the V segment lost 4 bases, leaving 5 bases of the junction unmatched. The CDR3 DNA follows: TGTGCCAGCAGTTCGGGACAGGGGATAGATGGCTACACCTTC. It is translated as CASSSGQGIDGYTF.

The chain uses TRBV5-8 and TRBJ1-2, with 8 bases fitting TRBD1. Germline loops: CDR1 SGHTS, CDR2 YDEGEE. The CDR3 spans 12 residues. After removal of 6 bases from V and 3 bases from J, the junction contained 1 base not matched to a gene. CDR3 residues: CASNRGDYGYTF. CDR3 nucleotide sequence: TGTGCCAGCAACAGGGGGGACTATGGCTACACCTTC.

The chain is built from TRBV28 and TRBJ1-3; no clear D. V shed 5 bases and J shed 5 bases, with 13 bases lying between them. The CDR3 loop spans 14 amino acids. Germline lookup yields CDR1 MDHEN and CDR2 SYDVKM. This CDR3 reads CASSVETRRNTIYF. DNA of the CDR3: TGTGCCAGCAGTGTGGAGACAAGAAGAAACACCATATATTTT.

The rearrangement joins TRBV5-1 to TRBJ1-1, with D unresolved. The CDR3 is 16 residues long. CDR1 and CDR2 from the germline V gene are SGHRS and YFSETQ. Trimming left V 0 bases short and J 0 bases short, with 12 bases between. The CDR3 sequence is CASSLDGLEMNTEAFF. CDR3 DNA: TGCGCCAGCAGCTTGGACGGGCTTGAGATGAACACTGAAGCTTTCTTT.

In DNA, the CDR3 is TGTGCCAGTAGTGTATGGGGGGCTGAAAGCAATCAGCCCCAGCATTTT. Translating gives CASSVWGAESNQPQHF. V usage is TRBV19 and J usage is TRBJ1-5; tentatively, D is TRBD1 (6 bases). Trimming pared 5 bases from V and 1 base from J, leaving 15 bases between. The CDR3 extends over 16 amino acids. CDR1 is LNHDA and CDR2 is SQIVND in the germline V gene (reference sequence).

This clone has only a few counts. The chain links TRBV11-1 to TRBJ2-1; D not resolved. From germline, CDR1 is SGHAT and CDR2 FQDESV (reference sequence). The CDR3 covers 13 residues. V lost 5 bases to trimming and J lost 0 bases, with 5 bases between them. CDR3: CASSLNSYNEQFF. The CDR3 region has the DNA TGTGCCAGCAGCCTGAACTCCTACAATGAGCAGTTCTTC.

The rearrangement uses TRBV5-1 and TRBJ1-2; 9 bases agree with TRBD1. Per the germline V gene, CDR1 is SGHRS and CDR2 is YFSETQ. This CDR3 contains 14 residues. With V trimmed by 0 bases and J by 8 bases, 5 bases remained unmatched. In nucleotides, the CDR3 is TGCGCCAGCAGCTTGGCTACAGGGGGCGAAGGCTACACCTTC. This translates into CASSLATGGEGYTF.

CDR3 in DNA: TGTGCCAGCAGCCCGGGACTTGCCACAGATACGCAGTATTTT. This encodes CASSPGLATDTQYF. The chain combines TRBV11-3 with TRBJ2-3, with D perhaps TRBD2 (6 bases). This CDR3 has 14 amino acids. The V gene lost 5 bases and the J gene lost 2 bases, with 11 bases spanning the gap. The germline V gene has CDR1 SGHNT and CDR2 YENEEA.

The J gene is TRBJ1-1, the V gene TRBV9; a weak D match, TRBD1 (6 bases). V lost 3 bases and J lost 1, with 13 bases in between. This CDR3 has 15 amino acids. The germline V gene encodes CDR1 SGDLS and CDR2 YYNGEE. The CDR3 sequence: CASSESGAGNTEAFF. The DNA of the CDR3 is TGTGCCAGCAGCGAATCGGGGGCAGGGAACACTGAAGCTTTCTTT.

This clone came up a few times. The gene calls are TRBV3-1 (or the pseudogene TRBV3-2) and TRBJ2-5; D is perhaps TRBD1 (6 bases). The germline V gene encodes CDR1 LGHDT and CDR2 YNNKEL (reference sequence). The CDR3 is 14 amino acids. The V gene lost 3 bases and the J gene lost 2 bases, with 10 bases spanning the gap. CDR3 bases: TGTGCCAGCAGCCAGGGACATGTACAAGAGACCCAGTACTTC. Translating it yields CASSQGHVQETQYF.

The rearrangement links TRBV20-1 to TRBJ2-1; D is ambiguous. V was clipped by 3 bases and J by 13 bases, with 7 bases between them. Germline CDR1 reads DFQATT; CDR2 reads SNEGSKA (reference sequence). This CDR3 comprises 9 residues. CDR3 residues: CSASPLQFF. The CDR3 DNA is TGCAGTGCTAGTCCGTTACAGTTCTTC.

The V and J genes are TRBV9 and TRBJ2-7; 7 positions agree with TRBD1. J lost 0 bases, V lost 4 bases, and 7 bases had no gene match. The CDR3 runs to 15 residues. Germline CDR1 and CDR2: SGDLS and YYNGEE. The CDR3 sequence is CASSPLDRDSYEQYF. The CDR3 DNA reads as TGTGCCAGCAGCCCCCTAGACAGGGACTCCTACGAGCAGTACTTC.

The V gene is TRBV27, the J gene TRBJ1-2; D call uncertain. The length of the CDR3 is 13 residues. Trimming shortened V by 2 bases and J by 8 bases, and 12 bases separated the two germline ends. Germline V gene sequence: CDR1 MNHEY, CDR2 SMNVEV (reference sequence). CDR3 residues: CASSLRETGGYTF. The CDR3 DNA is TGTGCCAGCAGTTTACGGGAAACCGGCGGCTACACCTTC.

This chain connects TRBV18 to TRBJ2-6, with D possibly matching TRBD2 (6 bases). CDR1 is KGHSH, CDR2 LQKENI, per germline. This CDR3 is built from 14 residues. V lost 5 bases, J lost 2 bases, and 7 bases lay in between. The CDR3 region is CASSGGTGANVLTF. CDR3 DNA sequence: TGTGCCAGCTCAGGGGGGACTGGGGCCAACGTCCTGACTTTC.

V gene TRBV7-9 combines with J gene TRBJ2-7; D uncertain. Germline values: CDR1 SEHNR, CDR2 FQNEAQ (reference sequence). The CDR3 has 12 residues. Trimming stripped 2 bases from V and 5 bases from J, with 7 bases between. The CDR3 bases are TGTGCCAGCAGCTTATCATCCCACGAGCAGTACTTC. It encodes CASSLSSHEQYF.

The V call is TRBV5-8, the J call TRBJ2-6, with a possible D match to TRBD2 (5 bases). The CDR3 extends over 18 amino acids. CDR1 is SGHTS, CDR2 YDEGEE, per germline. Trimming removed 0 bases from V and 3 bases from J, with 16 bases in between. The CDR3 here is CASSLAGLSVGGANVLTF. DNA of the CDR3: TGTGCCAGCAGCTTGGCGGGATTATCCGTCGGTGGGGCCAACGTCCTGACTTTC. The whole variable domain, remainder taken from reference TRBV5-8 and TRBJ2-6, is EAGVTQSPTHLIKTRGQQATLRCSPISGHTSVYWYQQALGLGLQFLLWYDEGEERNRGNFPPRFSGRQFPNYSSELNVNALELEDSALYLCASSLAGLSVGGANVLTFGAGSRLTVL.

The CDR3 nucleotides read TGTGCCAGCAGTTATGGGCAGGGGGTCGGTCAGCCCCAGCATTTT. Amino acids: CASSYGQGVGQPQHF. This chain uses TRBV28 with TRBJ1-5, with 7 bases identical to TRBD1. The CDR3 is made up of 15 amino acids. CDR1 and CDR2 (germline): MDHEN, SYDVKM. Trimming cost V 4 bases and J 6 bases; bases outside gene matches: 9.

The chain's CDR3 is CSVALNGANVLTF. Here the CDR3 DNA reads TGCAGCGTTGCTCTAAACGGGGCCAACGTCCTGACTTTC. The chain uses TRBV29-1 and TRBJ2-6; D gene unclear. The germline V gene encodes CDR1 SQVTM and CDR2 ANQGSEA. The CDR3 contains 13 residues. V gave up 4 bases and J gave up 4 bases, with 8 bases separating them.

The CDR3 here is CASSPLGPELFF. Here the CDR3 DNA reads TGTGCCAGCAGTCCCCTCGGGCCGGAGCTGTTTTTT. The chain combines TRBV12-3 or TRBV12-4 with TRBJ2-2; D is unresolved. The germline V and J ends were trimmed by 5 bases and 10 bases, with 11 bases remaining between them. This CDR3 has 12 amino acids.

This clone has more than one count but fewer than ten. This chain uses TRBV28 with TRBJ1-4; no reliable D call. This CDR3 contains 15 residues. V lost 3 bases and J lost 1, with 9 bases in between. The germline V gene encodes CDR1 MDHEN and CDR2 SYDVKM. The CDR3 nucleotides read TGTGCCAGCAGTTTTCTTTTGGAAACTAATGAAAAACTGTTTTTT. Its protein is CASSFLLETNEKLFF.